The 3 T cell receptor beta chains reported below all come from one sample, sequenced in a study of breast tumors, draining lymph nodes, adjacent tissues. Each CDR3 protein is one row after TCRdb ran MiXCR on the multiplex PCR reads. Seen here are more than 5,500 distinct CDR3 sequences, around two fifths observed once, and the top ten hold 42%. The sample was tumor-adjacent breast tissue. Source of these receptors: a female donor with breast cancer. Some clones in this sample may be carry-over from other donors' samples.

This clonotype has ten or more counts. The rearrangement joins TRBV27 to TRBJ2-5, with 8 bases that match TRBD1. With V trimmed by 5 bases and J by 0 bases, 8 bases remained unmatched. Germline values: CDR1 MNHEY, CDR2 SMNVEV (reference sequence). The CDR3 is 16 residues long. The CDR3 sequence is CASSASGGGYQETQYF. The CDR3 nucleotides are TGTGCCAGCAGTGCCTCAGGGGGCGGGTACCAAGAGACCCAGTACTTC.

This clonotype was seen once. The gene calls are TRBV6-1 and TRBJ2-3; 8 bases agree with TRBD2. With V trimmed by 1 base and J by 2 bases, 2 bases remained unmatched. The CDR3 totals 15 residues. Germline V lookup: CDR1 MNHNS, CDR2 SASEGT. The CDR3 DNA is TGTGCCAGCAGTGAAGGAGCGGGGGACACAGATACGCAGTATTTT. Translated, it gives CASSEGAGDTDTQYF.

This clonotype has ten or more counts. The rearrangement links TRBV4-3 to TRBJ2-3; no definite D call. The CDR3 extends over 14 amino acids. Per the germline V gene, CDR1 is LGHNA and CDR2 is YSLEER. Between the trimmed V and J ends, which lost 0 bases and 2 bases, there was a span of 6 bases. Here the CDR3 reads CASSQDYYTDTQYF. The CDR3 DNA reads TGCGCCAGCAGCCAAGACTATTACACAGATACGCAGTATTTT.